The clone carrying this TCR beta chain was seen ten or more times. Antigen specificity is unknown. The data originate from a study of CD8 T cells in ankylosing spondylitis. TCRdb itself ran the 5' RACE reads through MiXCR, one entry per CDR3 protein. This sample yields about 160,000 distinct CDR3 sequences, of which 15% to 20% are seen a single time; about 7.6% belongs to the top ten. General study results and limits: Reportedly, significant enrichment of disease-linked clones occurred in matched ankylosing spondylitis synovial fluid. In the blood and synovial fluid of reactive arthritis, some motif variants had been previously reported.

Trimming removed 4 bases from V and 6 bases from J; junction bases left unmatched: 3. Germline-derived CDR1 and CDR2 are KGHDR and SFDVKD. This CDR3 has 14 amino acids. The sequenced material came from blood, either unsorted or a sorted T cell fraction (not recorded which). V is TRBV24-1 and J is TRBJ1-1; 11 bases fit TRBD1. This receptor was taken from a male donor with ankylosing spondylitis or in good health (not recorded which). CDR3 sequence: CATSEGDRGAEAFF. CDR3 nucleotide sequence: TGTGCCACCAGTGAGGGGGACAGGGGGGCTGAAGCTTTCTTT.